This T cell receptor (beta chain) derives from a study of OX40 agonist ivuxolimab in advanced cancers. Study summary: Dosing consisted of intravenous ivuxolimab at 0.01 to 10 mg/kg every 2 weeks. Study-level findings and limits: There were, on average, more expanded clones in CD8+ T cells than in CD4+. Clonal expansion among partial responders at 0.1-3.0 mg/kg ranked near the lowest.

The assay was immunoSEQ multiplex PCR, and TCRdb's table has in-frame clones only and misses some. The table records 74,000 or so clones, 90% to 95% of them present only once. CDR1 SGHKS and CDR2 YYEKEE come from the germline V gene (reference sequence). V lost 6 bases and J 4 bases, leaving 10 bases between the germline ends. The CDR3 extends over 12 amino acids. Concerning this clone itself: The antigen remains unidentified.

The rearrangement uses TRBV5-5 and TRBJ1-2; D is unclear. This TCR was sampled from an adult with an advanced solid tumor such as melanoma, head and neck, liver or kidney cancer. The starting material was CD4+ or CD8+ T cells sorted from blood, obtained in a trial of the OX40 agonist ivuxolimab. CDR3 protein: CASTSGGYGYTF. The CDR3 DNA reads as TGTGCCAGCACCTCCGGAGGCTATGGCTACACCTTC. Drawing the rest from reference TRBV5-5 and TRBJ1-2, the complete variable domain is DAGVTQSPTHLIKTRGQQVTLRCSPISGHKSVSWYQQVLGQGPQFIFQYYEKEERGRGNFPDRFSARQFPNYSSELNVNALLLGDSALYLCASTSGGYGYTFGSGTRLTVV.